These T cell receptor beta chains were read from a single sample in a study of shared clonotypes between healthy human individuals. The method was immunoSEQ multiplex PCR; TCRdb's version includes in-frame clones alone and lacks a portion of them. The table lists some 1,600,000 clones, 95% to 99% of them singletons, with about 0.45% in the top ten. The sample was naive CD4+ T cells sorted from blood. The origin of the receptors is a man aged 25 to 40 in good health. Both conserved end residues are part of each CDR3. Part of the rows lack a size; the others show once, few, many or a class for expanded clones.

TRBV10-1,-,TRBJ2-7,CASSEGISGTYEQYF
TRBV11-2,-,TRBJ2-1,CASSQPNTEQFF
TRBV10-2,-,TRBJ2-2,CASRERTGSTGELFF
TRBV27,-,TRBJ2-7,CASSRTSGTYEQYF
TRBV7-8,-,TRBJ2-1,CASSLRREISSYNEQFF
TRBV18,-,TRBJ2-7,CASSPGQGKTSYEQYF
TRBV27,-,TRBJ2-5,CASSASGTYVETQYF
TRBV2,-,TRBJ2-1,CASSFRTSGSGNEQFF
TRBV6-1,-,TRBJ2-7,CASSSPWPPSYEQYF
TRBV30,-,TRBJ1-2,CAWDHSGPHGYTF
TRBV11-2,-,TRBJ1-3,CASRGTGLISSGNTIYF
TRBV11-1,-,TRBJ2-1,CASSWDPVPEQFF
TRBV9,-,TRBJ2-2,CASSVALGGGSGELFF
TRBV2,-,TRBJ1-1,CASSDVRTNTEAFF
TRBV5-4,-,TRBJ2-1,CASSGGVARLKDEQFF
TRBV6-1,-,TRBJ2-7,CASSLSSGSYEQYF
TRBV4-1,once,TRBJ2-7,CASSQEGQGSEQYF
TRBV5-5,-,TRBJ1-3,CASSLTQGYIGNTIYF